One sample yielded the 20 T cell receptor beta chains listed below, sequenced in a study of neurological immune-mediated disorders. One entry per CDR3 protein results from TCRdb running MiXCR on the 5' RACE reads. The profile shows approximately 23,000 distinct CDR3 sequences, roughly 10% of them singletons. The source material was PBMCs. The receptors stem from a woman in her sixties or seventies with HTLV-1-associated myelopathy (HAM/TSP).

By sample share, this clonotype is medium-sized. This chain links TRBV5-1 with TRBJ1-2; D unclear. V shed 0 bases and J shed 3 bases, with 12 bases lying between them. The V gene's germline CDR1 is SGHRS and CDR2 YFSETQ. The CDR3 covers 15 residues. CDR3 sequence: CASSLVRGIYYGYTF. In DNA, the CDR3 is TGCGCCAGCAGCTTGGTGCGGGGTATATACTATGGCTACACCTTC.

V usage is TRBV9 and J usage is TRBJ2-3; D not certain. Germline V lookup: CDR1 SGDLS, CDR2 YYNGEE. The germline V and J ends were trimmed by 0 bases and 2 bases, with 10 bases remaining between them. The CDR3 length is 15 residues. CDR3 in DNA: TGTGCCAGCAGCGTAGATGTCGGGTTCACAGATACGCAGTATTTT. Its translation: CASSVDVGFTDTQYF.

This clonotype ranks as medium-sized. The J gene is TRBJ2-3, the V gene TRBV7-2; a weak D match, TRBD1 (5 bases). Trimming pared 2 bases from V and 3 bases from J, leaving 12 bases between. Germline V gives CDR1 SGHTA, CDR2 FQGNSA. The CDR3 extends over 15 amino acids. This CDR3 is CASSLSWGETDTQYF. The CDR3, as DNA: TGTGCCAGCAGCTTAAGCTGGGGCGAAACAGATACGCAGTATTTT. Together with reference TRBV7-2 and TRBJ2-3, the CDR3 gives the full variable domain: GAGVSQSPSNKVTEKGKDVELRCDPISGHTALYWYRQSLGQGLEFLIYFQGNSAPDKSGLPSDRFSAERTGGSVSTLTIQRTQQEDSAVYLCASSLSWGETDTQYFGPGTRLTVL.

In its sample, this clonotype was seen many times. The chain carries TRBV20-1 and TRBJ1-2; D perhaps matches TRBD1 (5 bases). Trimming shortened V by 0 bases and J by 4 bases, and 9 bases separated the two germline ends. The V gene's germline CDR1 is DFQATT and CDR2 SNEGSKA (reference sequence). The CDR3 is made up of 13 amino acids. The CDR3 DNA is TGCAGTGCTAGAGAGGACACCCTCTATGGCTACACCTTC. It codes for CSAREDTLYGYTF.

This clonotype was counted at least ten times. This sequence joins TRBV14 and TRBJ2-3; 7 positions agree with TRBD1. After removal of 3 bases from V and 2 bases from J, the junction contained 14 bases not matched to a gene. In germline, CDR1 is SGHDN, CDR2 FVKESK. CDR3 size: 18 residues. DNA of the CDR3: TGTGCCAGCAGCCATATAGTGGGTCGACAGGGAAACACAGATACGCAGTATTTT. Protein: CASSHIVGRQGNTDTQYF. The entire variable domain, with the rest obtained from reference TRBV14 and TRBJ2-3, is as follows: EAGVTQFPSHSVIEKGQTVTLRCDPISGHDNLYWYRRVMGKEIKFLLHFVKESKQDESGMPNNRFLAERTGGTYSTLKVQPAELEDSGVYFCASSHIVGRQGNTDTQYFGPGTRLTVL.

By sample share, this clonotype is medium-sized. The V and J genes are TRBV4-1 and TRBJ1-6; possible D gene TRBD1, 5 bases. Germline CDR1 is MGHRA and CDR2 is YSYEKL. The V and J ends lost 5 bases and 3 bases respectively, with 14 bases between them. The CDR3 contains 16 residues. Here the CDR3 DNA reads TGCGCCAGCAGCGCAGAACTCGACAGCTATAATTCACCCCTCCACTTT. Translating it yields CASSAELDSYNSPLHF.

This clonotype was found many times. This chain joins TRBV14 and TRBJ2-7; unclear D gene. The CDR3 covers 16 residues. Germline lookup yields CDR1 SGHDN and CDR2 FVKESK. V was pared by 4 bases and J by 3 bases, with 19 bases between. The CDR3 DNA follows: TGTGCCAGCAGCCCGCTGGGTGCGGCAACCGTCTACGAGCAGTACTTC. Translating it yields CASSPLGAATVYEQYF.

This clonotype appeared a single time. CDR3 in DNA: TGCGCCAGCAGCCGTCGGAGAAACACTGAAGCTTTCTTT. This gives the protein CASSRRRNTEAFF. The genes are TRBV5-1 and TRBJ1-1; D call uncertain. The CDR3 is made up of 13 amino acids. CDR1 and CDR2 (germline): SGHRS, YFSETQ. The V end lost 4 bases, the J end lost 2 bases, and 9 bases lay between the germline ends.

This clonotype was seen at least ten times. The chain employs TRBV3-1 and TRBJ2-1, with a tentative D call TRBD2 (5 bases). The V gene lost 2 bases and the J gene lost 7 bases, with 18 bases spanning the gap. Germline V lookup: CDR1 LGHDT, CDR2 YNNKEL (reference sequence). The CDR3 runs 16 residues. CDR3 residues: CASSQRRRIRGNEQFF. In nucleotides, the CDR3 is TGTGCCAGCAGCCAACGGCGGCGGATAAGAGGGAATGAGCAGTTCTTC.

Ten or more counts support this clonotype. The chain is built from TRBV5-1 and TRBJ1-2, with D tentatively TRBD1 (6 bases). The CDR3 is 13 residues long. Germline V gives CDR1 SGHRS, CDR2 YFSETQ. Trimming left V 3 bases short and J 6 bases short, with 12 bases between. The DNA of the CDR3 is TGCGCCAGCAGCTCCACGGGACAAAATGGCTACACCTTC. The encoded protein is CASSSTGQNGYTF.

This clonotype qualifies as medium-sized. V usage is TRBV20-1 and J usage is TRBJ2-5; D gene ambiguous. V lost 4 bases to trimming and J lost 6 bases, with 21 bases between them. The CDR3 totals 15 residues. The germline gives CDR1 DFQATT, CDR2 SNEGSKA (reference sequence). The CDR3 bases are TGCAGTGCTATACCGGGCGGATTAAATGAAAAGACCCAGTACTTC. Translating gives CSAIPGGLNEKTQYF.

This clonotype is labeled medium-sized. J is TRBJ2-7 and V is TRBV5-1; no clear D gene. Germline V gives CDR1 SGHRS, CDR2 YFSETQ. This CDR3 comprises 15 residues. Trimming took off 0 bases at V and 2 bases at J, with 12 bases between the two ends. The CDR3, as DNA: TGCGCCAGCAGCTTGGGGGCAGGTCAGACCTACGAGCAGTACTTC. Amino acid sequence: CASSLGAGQTYEQYF.

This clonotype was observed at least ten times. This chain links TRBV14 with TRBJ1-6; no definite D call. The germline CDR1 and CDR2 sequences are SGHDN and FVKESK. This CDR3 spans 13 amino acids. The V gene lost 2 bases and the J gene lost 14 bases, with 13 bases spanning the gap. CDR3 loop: CASSQIRASTLHF. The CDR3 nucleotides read TGTGCCAGCAGCCAAATACGGGCGTCCACCCTCCACTTT.

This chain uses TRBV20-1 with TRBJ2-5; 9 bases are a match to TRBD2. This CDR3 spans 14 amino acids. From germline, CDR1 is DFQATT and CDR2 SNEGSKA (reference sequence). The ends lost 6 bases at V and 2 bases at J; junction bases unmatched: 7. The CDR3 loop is CSARLAGLQETQYF. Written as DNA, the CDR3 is TGCAGTGCCCGCCTAGCGGGGTTACAAGAGACCCAGTACTTC.

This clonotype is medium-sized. DNA for the CDR3: TGTGCCAGCAGCTACGACAGGGTTGCTGGCTACACCTTC. Encoded protein: CASSYDRVAGYTF. This rearrangement joins TRBV12-3 or TRBV12-4 to TRBJ1-2, with TRBD1 matching over 7 bases. The CDR3 is 13 residues long. The V gene end was trimmed by 6 bases and the J gene end by 7 bases; junction bases not matched to a gene: 8.

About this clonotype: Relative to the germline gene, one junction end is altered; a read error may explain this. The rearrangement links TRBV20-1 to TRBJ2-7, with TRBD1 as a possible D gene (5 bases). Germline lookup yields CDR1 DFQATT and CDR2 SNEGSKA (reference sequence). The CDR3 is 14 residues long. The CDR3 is CSASAYDSSYEKYF. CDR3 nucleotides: TGCAGTGCTAGTGCATATGACAGCTCCTACGAGAAGTACTTC.

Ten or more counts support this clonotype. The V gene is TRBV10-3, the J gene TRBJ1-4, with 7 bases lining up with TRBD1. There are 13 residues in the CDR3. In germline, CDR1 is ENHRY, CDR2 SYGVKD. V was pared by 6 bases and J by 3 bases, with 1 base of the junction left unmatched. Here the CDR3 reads CAISGTANEKLFF. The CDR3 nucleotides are TGTGCCATCAGCGGGACAGCTAATGAAAAACTGTTTTTT.

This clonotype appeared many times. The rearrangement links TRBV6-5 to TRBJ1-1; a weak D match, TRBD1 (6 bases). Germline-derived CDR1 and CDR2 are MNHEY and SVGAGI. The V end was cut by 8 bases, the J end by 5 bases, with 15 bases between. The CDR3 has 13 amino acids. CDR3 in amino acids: CASAVRGLTEAFF. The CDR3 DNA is TGTGCCAGCGCGGTTAGGGGGTTGACTGAAGCTTTCTTT.

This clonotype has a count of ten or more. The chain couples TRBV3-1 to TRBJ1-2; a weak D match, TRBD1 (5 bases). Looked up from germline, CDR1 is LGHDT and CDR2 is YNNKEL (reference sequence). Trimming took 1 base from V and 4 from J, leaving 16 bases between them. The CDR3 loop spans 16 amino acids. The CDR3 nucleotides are TGTGCCAGCAGCCAAGGTCTGGGGCCGGAAGGCTATGGCTACACCTTC. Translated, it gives CASSQGLGPEGYGYTF.

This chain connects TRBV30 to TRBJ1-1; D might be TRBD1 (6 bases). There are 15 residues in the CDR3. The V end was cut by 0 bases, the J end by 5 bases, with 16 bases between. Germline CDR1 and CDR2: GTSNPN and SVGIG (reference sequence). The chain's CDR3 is CAWSVLDRRATEAFF. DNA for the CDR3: TGTGCCTGGAGTGTCCTTGACAGGCGGGCGACTGAAGCTTTCTTT.